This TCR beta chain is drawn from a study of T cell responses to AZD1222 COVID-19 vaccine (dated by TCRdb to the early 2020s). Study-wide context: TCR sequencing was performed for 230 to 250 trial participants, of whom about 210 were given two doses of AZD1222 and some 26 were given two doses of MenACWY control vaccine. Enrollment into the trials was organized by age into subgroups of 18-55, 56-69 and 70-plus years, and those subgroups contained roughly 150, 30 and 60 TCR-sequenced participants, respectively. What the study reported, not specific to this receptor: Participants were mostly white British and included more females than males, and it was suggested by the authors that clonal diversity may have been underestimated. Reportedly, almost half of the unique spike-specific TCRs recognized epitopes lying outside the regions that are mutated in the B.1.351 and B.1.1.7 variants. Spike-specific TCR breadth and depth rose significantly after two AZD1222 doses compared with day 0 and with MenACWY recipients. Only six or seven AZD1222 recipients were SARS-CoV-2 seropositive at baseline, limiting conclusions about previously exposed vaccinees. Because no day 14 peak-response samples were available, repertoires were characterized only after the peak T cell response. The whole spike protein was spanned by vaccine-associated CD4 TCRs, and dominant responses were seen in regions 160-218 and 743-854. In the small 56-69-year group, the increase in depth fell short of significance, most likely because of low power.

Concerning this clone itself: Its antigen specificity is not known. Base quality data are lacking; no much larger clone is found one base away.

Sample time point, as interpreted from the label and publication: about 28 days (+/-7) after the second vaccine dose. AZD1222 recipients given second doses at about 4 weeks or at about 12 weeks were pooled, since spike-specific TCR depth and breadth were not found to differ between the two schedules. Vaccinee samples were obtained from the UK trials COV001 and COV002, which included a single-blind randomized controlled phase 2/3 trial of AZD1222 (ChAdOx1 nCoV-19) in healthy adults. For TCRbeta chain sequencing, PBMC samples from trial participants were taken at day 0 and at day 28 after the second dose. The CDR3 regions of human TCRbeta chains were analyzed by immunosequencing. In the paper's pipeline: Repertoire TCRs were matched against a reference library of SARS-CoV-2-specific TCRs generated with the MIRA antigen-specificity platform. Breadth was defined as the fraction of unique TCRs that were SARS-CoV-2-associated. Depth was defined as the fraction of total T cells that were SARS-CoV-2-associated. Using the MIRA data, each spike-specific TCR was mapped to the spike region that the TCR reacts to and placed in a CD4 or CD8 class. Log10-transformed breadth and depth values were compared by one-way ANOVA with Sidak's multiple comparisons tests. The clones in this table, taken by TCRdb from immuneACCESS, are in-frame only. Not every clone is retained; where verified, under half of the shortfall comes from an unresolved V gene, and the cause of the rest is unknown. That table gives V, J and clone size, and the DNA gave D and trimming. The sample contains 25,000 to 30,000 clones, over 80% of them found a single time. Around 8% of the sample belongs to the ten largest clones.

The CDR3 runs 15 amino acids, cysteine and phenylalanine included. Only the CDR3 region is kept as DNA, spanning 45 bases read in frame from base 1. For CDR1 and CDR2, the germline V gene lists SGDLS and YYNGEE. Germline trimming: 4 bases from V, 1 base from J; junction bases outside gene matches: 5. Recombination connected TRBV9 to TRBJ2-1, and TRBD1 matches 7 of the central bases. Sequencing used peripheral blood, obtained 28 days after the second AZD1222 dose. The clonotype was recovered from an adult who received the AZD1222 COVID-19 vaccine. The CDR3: CASSPTGVSYNEQFF. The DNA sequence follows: TGTGCCAGCAGCCCTACAGGGGTGTCCTACAATGAGCAGTTCTTC.